What follows are 3 T cell receptor beta chains derived from one specimen sequenced in a study of Ad26.COV2.S vaccination and SARS-CoV-2 variants. TCRdb keeps only in-frame clones here, not all; method: immunoSEQ multiplex PCR. Of about 260,000 clones listed, around nine tenths are singletons. Treatment denoted: some 20 received Ad26.COV2.S at low or high dose, single or two shots; roughly five received placebo; per-sample allocation not given. The investigators took samples on day 63 after the first vaccine or placebo injection. The sample consisted of peripheral blood, taken in a trial of Ad26.COV2.S vaccine versus placebo. The receptors shown here come from a person aged 18-65 years who received the Ad26.COV2.S COVID-19 vaccine or a placebo.

This clone was observed once. The CDR3 region is CATRTGGGGEKLFF. The CDR3, as DNA: TGTGCCACCAGAACAGGGGGAGGAGGTGAAAAACTGTTTTTT. This rearrangement joins TRBV15 to TRBJ1-4, with 8 bases fitting TRBD1. The V gene's germline CDR1 is LNHNV and CDR2 YYDKDF (reference sequence). The CDR3 has 14 amino acids. With 6 bases clipped from V and 7 bases from J, the junction kept 7 bases outside the gene matches.

The chain combines TRBV18 with TRBJ2-4, with 7 positions matching TRBD1. The CDR3 extends over 14 amino acids. Trimming took 2 bases from V and 4 from J; bases not matched to a gene: 2. Germline loops: CDR1 KGHSH, CDR2 LQKENI. This CDR3 is CASSPSTGKNIQYF. For the CDR3, the DNA is TGTGCCAGCTCACCATCGACAGGGAAAAACATTCAGTACTTC.

The chain has TRBV9 and TRBJ2-1, with 7 bases matching TRBD1. Looked up from germline, CDR1 is SGDLS and CDR2 is YYNGEE. This CDR3 has 16 residues. V lost 0 bases, J lost 8 bases, and 11 bases stayed unmatched. In DNA form, the CDR3 reads TGTGCCAGCAGCGTAGCTGGACAGGCCGGGGCATATGAGCAGTTCTTC. It yields the protein CASSVAGQAGAYEQFF.